This TCR beta chain was sequenced for a study of CD8 T cells in Susac syndrome. Whole-study context: Blood was drawn from patients with Susac syndrome. At that point, they were therapy-naive, on corticosteroids, or on intravenous immunoglobulin alone.

Sequencing of TCR beta, carried out with a high-throughput approach, was applied to CD8+ and CD4+ T cells from the blood. V was cut by 3 bases and J by 5 bases, with 19 bases left in between. Per the germline V gene, CDR1 is DFQATT and CDR2 is SNEGSKA (reference sequence). The CDR3 runs to 15 residues. The RNA, about 0.45 to 1 ug, was put through reverse transcription using random hexamers. One entry per CDR3 protein results from TCRdb running MiXCR on the immunoSEQ multiplex PCR reads. The data contain around 230,000 distinct CDR3 sequences, 90% to 96% of them singletons. Sequenced material: CD4+ T cells from PBMCs. This sequence originates from a human donor with Susac syndrome. This chain joins TRBV20-1 and TRBJ2-5; D might be TRBD1 or TRBD2, each matching 5 bases. The DNA for the CDR3 is TGCAGTGCTAGGGGGATTAGAGGGGCTGGGGAGACCCAGTACTTC. Residues: CSARGIRGAGETQYF.